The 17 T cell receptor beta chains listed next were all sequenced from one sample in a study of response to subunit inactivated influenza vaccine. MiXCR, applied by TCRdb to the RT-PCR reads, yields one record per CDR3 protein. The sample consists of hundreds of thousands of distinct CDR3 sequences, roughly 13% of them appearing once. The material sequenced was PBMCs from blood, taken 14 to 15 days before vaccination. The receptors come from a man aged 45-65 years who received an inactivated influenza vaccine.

CDR3 DNA: TGTGCCAGCAGGACCGGGACATTCTATGGCTACACCTTC. This codes for CASRTGTFYGYTF. This sequence joins TRBV28 and TRBJ1-2; the D gene is possibly TRBD1 (6 bases). V shed 6 bases and J shed 4 bases, with 12 bases lying between them. The CDR3 is 13 residues long. Germline values: CDR1 MDHEN, CDR2 SYDVKM.

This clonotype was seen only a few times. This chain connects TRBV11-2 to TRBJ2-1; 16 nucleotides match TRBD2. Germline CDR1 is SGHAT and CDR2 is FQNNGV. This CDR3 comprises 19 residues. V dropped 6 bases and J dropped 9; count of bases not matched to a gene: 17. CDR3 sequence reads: CASSKPGLAGGLVRSEQFF. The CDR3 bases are TGTGCCAGCAGTAAACCGGGACTAGCGGGAGGGTTGGTTCGGTCTGAGCAGTTCTTC.

The CDR3 loop reads CSALTSVGYNEQFF. The CDR3 DNA sequence: TGCAGTGCCTTAACTAGCGTGGGCTACAATGAGCAGTTCTTC. The chain carries TRBV20-1 and TRBJ2-1, with 7 bases matching TRBD2. J was trimmed by 3 bases and V by 6 bases; bases with no gene match: 8. Germline-derived CDR1 and CDR2 are DFQATT and SNEGSKA (reference sequence). CDR3 length: 14 amino acids.

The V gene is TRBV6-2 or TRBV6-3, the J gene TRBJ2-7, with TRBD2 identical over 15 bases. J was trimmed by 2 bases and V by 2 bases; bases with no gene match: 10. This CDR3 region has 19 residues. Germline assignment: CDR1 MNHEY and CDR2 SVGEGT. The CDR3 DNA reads TGTGCCAGCAGTTACCCTTACCGGACTAGCGGGAGGGTTGCCTACGAGCAGTACTTC. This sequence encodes CASSYPYRTSGRVAYEQYF.

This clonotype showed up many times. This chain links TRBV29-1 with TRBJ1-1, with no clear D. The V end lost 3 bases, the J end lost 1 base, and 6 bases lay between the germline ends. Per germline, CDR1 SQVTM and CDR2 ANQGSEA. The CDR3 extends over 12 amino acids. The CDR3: CSVDYGNTEAFF. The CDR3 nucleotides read TGCAGCGTTGATTATGGGAACACTGAAGCTTTCTTT.

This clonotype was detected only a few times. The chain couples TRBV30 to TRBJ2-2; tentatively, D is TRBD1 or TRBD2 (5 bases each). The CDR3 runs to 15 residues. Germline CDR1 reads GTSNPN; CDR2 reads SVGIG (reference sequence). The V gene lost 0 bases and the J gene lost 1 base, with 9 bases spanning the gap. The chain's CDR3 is CAWSVSGRNTGELFF. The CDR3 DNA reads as TGTGCCTGGAGTGTGTCAGGGAGGAACACCGGGGAGCTGTTTTTT.

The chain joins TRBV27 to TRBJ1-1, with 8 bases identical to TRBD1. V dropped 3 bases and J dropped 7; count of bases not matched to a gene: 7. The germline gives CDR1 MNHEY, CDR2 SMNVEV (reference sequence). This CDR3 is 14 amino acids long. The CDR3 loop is CASSFAGTGFEAFF. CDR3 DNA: TGTGCCAGCAGTTTCGCCGGGACAGGCTTTGAAGCTTTCTTT.

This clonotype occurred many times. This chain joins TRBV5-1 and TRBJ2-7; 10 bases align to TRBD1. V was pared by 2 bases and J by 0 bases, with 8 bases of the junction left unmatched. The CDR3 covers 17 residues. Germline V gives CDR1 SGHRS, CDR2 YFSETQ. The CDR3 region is CASSFLPGTGVSYEQYF. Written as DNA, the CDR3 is TGCGCCAGCAGCTTCCTACCCGGGACAGGGGTCTCCTACGAGCAGTACTTC.

The CDR3 DNA is TGTGCCAAGCATAAGGGACAACAAAATTCACCCCTCCACTTT. The encoded protein is CAKHKGQQNSPLHF. J is TRBJ1-6 and V is TRBV2, with D tentatively TRBD1 (6 bases). The CDR3 spans 14 residues. The germline V gene has CDR1 SNHLY and CDR2 FYNNEI. The V end was cut by 10 bases, the J end by 7 bases, with 17 bases between.

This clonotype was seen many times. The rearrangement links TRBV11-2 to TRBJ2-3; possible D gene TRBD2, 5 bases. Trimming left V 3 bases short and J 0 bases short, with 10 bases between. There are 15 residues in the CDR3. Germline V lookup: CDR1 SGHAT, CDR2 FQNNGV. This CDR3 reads CASSFAGRSTDTQYF. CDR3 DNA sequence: TGTGCCAGCAGCTTCGCGGGCAGAAGCACAGATACGCAGTATTTT.

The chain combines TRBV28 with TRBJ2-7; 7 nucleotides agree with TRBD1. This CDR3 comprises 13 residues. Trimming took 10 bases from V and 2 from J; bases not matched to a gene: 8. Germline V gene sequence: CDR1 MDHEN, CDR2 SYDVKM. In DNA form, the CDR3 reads TGTGCCACCCTAGGACAGGTACCCTACGAGCAGTACTTC. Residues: CATLGQVPYEQYF.

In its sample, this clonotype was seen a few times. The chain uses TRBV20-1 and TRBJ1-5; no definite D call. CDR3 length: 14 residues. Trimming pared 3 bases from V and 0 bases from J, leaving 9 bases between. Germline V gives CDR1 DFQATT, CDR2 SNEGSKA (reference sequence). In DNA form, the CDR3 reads TGCAGTGCTAGGGCCTCGCATAGCAATCAGCCCCAGCATTTT. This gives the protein CSARASHSNQPQHF.

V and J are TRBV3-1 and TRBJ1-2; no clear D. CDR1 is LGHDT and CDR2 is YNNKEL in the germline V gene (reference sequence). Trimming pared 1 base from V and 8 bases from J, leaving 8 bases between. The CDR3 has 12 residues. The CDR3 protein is CASSQGAKGYTF. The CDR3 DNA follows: TGTGCCAGCAGCCAAGGGGCAAAAGGCTACACCTTC.

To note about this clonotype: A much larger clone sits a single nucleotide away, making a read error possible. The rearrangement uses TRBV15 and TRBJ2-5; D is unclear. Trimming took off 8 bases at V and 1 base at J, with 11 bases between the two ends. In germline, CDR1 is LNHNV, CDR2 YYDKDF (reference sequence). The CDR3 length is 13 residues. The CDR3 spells CATRPGPQETQYF. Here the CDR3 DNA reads TGTGCCACCCGCCCCGGGCCCCAAGAGACCCAGTACTTC.

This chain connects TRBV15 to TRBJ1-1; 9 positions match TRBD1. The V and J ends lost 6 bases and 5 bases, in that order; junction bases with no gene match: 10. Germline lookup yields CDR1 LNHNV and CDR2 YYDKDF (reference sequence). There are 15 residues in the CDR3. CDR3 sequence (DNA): TGTGCCACCAGACATGAACAGGGGGCAGAAACTGAAGCTTTCTTT. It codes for CATRHEQGAETEAFF.

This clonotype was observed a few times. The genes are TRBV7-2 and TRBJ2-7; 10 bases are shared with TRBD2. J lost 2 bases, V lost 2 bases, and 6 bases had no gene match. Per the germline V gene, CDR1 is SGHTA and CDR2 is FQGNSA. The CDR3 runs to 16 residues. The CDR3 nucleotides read TGTGCCAGCAGCTTATTCGGTACTAGCGGGACCTACGAGCAGTACTTC. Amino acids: CASSLFGTSGTYEQYF.

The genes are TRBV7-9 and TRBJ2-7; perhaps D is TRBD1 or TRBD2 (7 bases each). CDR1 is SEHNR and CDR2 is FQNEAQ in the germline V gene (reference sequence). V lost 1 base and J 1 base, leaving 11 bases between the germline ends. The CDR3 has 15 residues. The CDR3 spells CASSLDQGGSYEQYF. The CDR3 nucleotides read TGTGCCAGCAGCTTAGACCAGGGGGGGTCCTACGAGCAGTACTTC.